What follows are 7 T cell receptor beta chains derived from one specimen sequenced in a study of blood T cells in healthy people across ages. A second roughly 6 to 12 cycle PCR used barcoded and J-beta primers. TCRdb re-derived calls from the 5' RACE reads in MiXCR, one entry per CDR3 protein. This sample yields fewer than 900,000 distinct CDR3 sequences, of which about 42% are seen a single time; under 25% belongs to the top ten. Sequencing was done on a sample of blood. The receptor source for this set is a woman aged 55-69 years in good health.

The chain carries TRBV21-1 and TRBJ2-5; no DNA check was done on the table's D call, TRBD2. TRBV21-1 is given as a pseudogene. This CDR3 is 15 amino acids long. The CDR3 DNA follows: TGTGCCAGCAGCAAAGAGAGCGGGGGCCAAGAGACCCAGTACTTC. Translating gives CASSKESGGQETQYF.

This chain links TRBV25-1 with TRBJ2-7; 7 bases agree with TRBD2. The J call may be wrong; the DNA end is better matched by TRBJ2-5. CDR3 length: 14 residues. The germline V gene encodes CDR1 MGHDK and CDR2 SYGVNS. The CDR3 DNA reads TGTGCCAGCAGTGGCCAGCGGGGACAAGAGACCCAGTACTTC. The encoded protein is CASSGQRGQETQYF.

J is TRBJ2-1 and V is TRBV11-3; 9 bases match TRBD2. With 3 bases clipped from V and 7 bases from J, the junction kept 4 bases outside the gene matches. Germline CDR1 SGHNT, CDR2 YENEEA. The CDR3 extends over 14 amino acids. Here the CDR3 DNA reads TGTGCCAGCAGCTTCTCGGGACTAGCTAATGAGCAGTTCTTC. This encodes CASSFSGLANEQFF.

This clonotype was observed a handful of times. The V call is TRBV2, the J call TRBJ2-5; 7 bases agree with TRBD1. The CDR3 loop spans 15 amino acids. The junction had 7 bases not matched to a gene; V was cut back by 3 bases and J by 3 bases. In germline, CDR1 is SNHLY, CDR2 FYNNEI. The CDR3 DNA reads TGTGCCAGCAGTGACCCGGGACAGCGAGAAGAGACCCAGTACTTC. Protein: CASSDPGQREETQYF.

The rearrangement links TRBV7-9 to TRBJ1-2; TRBD1 matches 9 bases. V shed 5 bases, J shed 2 bases, and the junction held 9 bases outside the gene matches. CDR3 length equals 16 residues. Germline loops: CDR1 SEHNR, CDR2 FQNEAQ (reference sequence). In DNA, the CDR3 is TGTGCCAGCAGCGAGTCGGGACAGGGCTTCAACTATGGCTACACCTTC. Protein sequence: CASSESGQGFNYGYTF.

This clonotype was seen only a few times. This rearrangement joins TRBV27 to TRBJ1-5; D remains ambiguous. From germline, CDR1 is MNHEY and CDR2 SMNVEV (reference sequence). Trimming took off 3 bases at V and 6 bases at J, with 9 bases between the two ends. CDR3 length equals 13 residues. This chain's CDR3 is CASSFRVAQPQHF. CDR3 DNA: TGTGCCAGCAGTTTTAGGGTAGCTCAGCCCCAGCATTTT.

V usage is TRBV7-9 and J usage is TRBJ2-1, with 9 positions matching TRBD1. CDR3 length equals 16 residues. V trimming: 5 bases; J trimming: 2 bases; junction bases outside the gene matches: 7. Looked up from germline, CDR1 is SEHNR and CDR2 is FQNEAQ (reference sequence). This chain's CDR3 is CASSGAGTGTYNEQFF. As DNA, the CDR3 is TGTGCCAGCAGCGGCGCCGGGACAGGGACCTACAATGAGCAGTTCTTC.